This T cell receptor (beta chain) appears in the sequencing data of a study of blood T cell repertoires in COVID-19. Authors' methods: Counts of nucleated cells, estimated from reference gene primer amplification, were obtained. Profiling relied on immunoSEQ multiplex PCR, and the TCRdb table lists in-frame clones only, not all of them. For V, J and clone size, that table is used; D and trimming come from the DNA. The data show hundreds of thousands of clones, 86% seen once. The germline gives CDR1 SGHRS, CDR2 YFSETQ. CDR3 size: 15 residues. Germline trimming cut 4 bases from V and 3 bases from J; bases unmatched to any gene: 4.

The TCR sequence derives from a woman in her forties or fifties who had recovered from COVID-19. Sequenced material: PBMCs or T cells enriched from blood (not recorded which). V is TRBV5-1 and J is TRBJ2-1, with 10 bases matching TRBD2. CDR3 region: CASSTSGRDYNEQFF. The CDR3 nucleotides read TGCGCCAGCAGCACGAGCGGGAGGGACTACAATGAGCAGTTCTTC.